The clone carrying this T cell receptor (beta chain) was counted only a few times. Its antigen is not identified. TCRdb passed the 5' RACE reads through MiXCR, listing each CDR3 protein once. The data show 300,000 to 350,000 distinct CDR3 sequences, 19% seen once. This sample was taken from a study of T-cell memory formation after mild COVID-19. Study context: TCR clusters mostly belonged to single donors. Study results and caveats: Some SARS-CoV-2-responding clones were already detected in memory before infection. Largely, contracting CD4+ clones fell within CM and EM, and contracting CD8+ clones within EMRA. Clones shrinking between day 15 and 85 showed a balanced CD4/CD8 split, and those that grew later tilted toward CD4+.

The V gene's germline CDR1 is LGHNA and CDR2 YNFKEQ. Trimming removed 0 bases from V and 2 bases from J, with 7 bases in between. The CDR3 covers 14 residues. Sequenced: PBMCs or a T cell subset sorted from them (not recorded which). The TCR comes from a man between 18 and 29 years old who had mild COVID-19 (a few samples of this study predate the infection). Cell type and time point are not known. The V call is TRBV4-2, the J call TRBJ1-2; D gene unclear. The CDR3 DNA reads TGTGCCAGCAGCCAAGATGGGCAGAACTATGGCTACACCTTC. This translates into CASSQDGQNYGYTF.